The 10 T cell receptor beta chains below all came from one sample that was sequenced in a study of regulatory T cells in long-lasting Graves disease. HTBI primers from iRepertoire and Arm-PCR of CDR3 regions yielded the TCR beta libraries. TCRdb ran MiXCR on the multiplex PCR reads and lists one entry per CDR3 protein. Here the sample spans 350,000 to 450,000 distinct CDR3 sequences, approximately 15% being singletons. Time point of the sample: newly diagnosed GD, antithyroid drugs for less than 3 months. Researchers made the TCR library from RNA that was extracted from PBMCs. This same sample was also taken into another study, of T cells in Graves' hyperthyroidism and ophthalmopathy.

The specimen comprised peripheral blood mononuclear cells (PBMCs), sampled at new diagnosis, from a patient treated with antithyroid drugs. The receptors originated from a woman aged 40 to 55 with Graves disease.

This clonotype showed up many times. V is TRBV7-2 and J is TRBJ2-3; D remains unclear. With 3 bases removed from V and 0 bases from J, the gap between germline ends came to 4 bases. CDR3 length equals 13 residues. CDR1 and CDR2 (germline): SGHTA, FQGNSA. CDR3 sequence (DNA): TGTGCCAGCAGCTTTGAGAGCACAGATACGCAGTATTTT. It yields the protein CASSFESTDTQYF.

This clonotype was seen at least ten times. J is TRBJ2-1 and V is TRBV12-3 or TRBV12-4; 14 bases agree with TRBD2. V dropped 3 bases and J dropped 4; count of bases not matched to a gene: 5. The CDR3 runs 17 residues. For the CDR3, the DNA is TGTGCCAGCAGTTTTGGCAGACTAGCGGGAGGGTACAATGAGCAGTTCTTC. Its translation: CASSFGRLAGGYNEQFF.

This clonotype was observed many times. The J gene is TRBJ1-2, the V gene TRBV27; 9 bases agree with TRBD1. The germline V gene encodes CDR1 MNHEY and CDR2 SMNVEV (reference sequence). Losses at the gene ends were 6 bases for V and 3 bases for J; bases not matched to a gene: 5. The CDR3 is 14 amino acids. The CDR3, as DNA: TGTGCCAGCAGAACAGGGGGCGAGTACTATGGCTACACCTTC. Translating gives CASRTGGEYYGYTF.

This clonotype appeared many times. The J gene is TRBJ2-5, the V gene TRBV28; a possible D gene is TRBD2 (5 bases). The CDR3 has 18 amino acids. V was clipped by 1 base and J by 3 bases, with 21 bases between them. The germline gives CDR1 MDHEN, CDR2 SYDVKM. This chain's CDR3 is CASSLSPRGLSWKETQYF. DNA of the CDR3: TGTGCCAGCAGTTTATCGCCCAGAGGGCTTTCTTGGAAAGAGACCCAGTACTTC.

In its sample, this clonotype was seen many times. This rearrangement joins TRBV13 to TRBJ1-4, with unresolved D. There are 14 residues in the CDR3. Germline V CDR1 and CDR2: PRHDT, FYEKMQ (reference sequence). Deletions cut 2 bases from V and 5 bases from J, with 9 bases between. The CDR3 region has the DNA TGTGCCAGCAGCTTATCCGGAGGGAATGAAAAACTGTTTTTT. Protein: CASSLSGGNEKLFF.

This clonotype was seen many times. The rearrangement uses TRBV6-1 and TRBJ1-5, with D perhaps matching TRBD1 (5 bases). Trimming took 7 bases from V and 3 from J, leaving 19 bases between them. This CDR3 contains 16 residues. Per germline, CDR1 MNHNS and CDR2 SASEGT. The CDR3 sequence: CASTTAFQGSNQPQHF. The CDR3 nucleotides read TGTGCCAGCACTACAGCTTTTCAGGGTTCCAATCAGCCCCAGCATTTT.

This clonotype was seen ten or more times. As DNA, the CDR3 is TGCAGTGCTAGAGATCGTCACGGCTCCTACAATGAGCAGTTCTTC. Protein: CSARDRHGSYNEQFF. This chain joins TRBV20-1 and TRBJ2-1; no clear D gene. The V end lost 0 bases, the J end lost 0 bases, and 9 bases lay between the germline ends. CDR1 and CDR2 from the germline V gene are DFQATT and SNEGSKA (reference sequence). The CDR3 extends over 15 amino acids.

The sample holds many counts of this clonotype. The genes are TRBV6-9 and TRBJ2-1, with D possibly matching TRBD2 (6 bases). The V end was cut by 4 bases, the J end by 8 bases, with 24 bases between. The germline CDR1 and CDR2 sequences are MNHGY and SVAAGI. This CDR3 spans 17 amino acids. As DNA, the CDR3 is TGTGCCAGCAGTTTCCCCGGGGGATTCGGAGGGTTGCATGAGCAGTTCTTC. Amino acid sequence: CASSFPGGFGGLHEQFF.

Only a few counts were recorded for this clonotype. The chain has TRBV18 and TRBJ2-2, with unresolved D. V was shortened by 4 bases and J by 1 base, with 13 bases between the two germline ends. This CDR3 region has 16 residues. Germline V gives CDR1 KGHSH, CDR2 LQKENI. The CDR3 sequence: CASSRVVVGNTGELFF. In nucleotides, the CDR3 is TGTGCCAGCTCACGTGTAGTAGTGGGGAACACCGGGGAGCTGTTTTTT.

This clonotype was seen ten or more times. The chain recombines TRBV28 with TRBJ2-7; 10 bases agree with TRBD1. Looked up from germline, CDR1 is MDHEN and CDR2 is SYDVKM. The CDR3 totals 14 residues. V lost 5 bases and J lost 6; bases outside the gene matches: 7. CDR3 sequence reads: CASSPLGQGSEQYF. In DNA, the CDR3 is TGTGCCAGCAGTCCTTTGGGACAGGGGTCCGAGCAGTACTTC.